This T cell receptor (beta chain) emerged from a study of T cell repertoires in cytomegalovirus infection. Study context: CMV infection together with matching HLA type was indicated by public TCR beta signatures.

CDR3 length: 14 amino acids. V was clipped by 8 bases and J by 5 bases; unmatched bases: 8. The germline CDR1 and CDR2 sequences are SNHLY and FYNNEI. Concerning this clonotype itself: Antigen unknown.

TCRdb redid the calling of the reads with MiXCR, one entry per CDR3 protein. The sample consists of approximately 730,000 distinct CDR3 sequences, 30% to 35% of them appearing once. Study results and limitations: HLA-C-restricted, CMV-specific TCR beta clonotypes were dominant ex vivo.

This clonotype was sampled from a human donor in good health (CMV status not recorded). Some clones in this sample may be carry-over from other donors' samples. The sample here was cultured PBMCs, taken from culture after CMV antigen stimulation. The chain employs TRBV2 and TRBJ1-5; 8 bases are shared with TRBD1. The CDR3, as DNA: TGTGCCAGCTCAGGGACAGGCCAACATCAGCCCCAGCATTTT. Residues: CASSGTGQHQPQHF.